This T cell receptor (beta chain) was documented in a study of T-cell memory formation after mild COVID-19. Overall study context: Among the donors, TCR clusters were largely specific to each donor.

Study-level findings and limits: That cross-reactive memory joined was suggested by some responding clones appearing in pre-infection memory. Mainly in CM and EM were contracting CD4+ clones; CD8+ were in EMRA.

On this clonotype itself: Its cognate antigen is unknown.

A 5'RACE reaction primed in the constant segment made cDNA libraries of TCR alpha and TCR beta, and these carried sample barcodes and UMIs. TCRdb recomputed calls from the 5' RACE reads with MiXCR, one row per CDR3 protein. Among 410,000 or so distinct CDR3 sequences listed, 20% to 30% were seen once. Sequencing input: PBMCs or a T cell subset sorted from them (not recorded which). The source of this sequence is an adult woman who had mild COVID-19 (a few samples of this study predate the infection). Cell type and time point are not known.

DNA of the CDR3: TGTGCCACCAGTGATTTGAAGGGAAACAAATGGAATAGGAATGAGCAGTTCTTC. Amino acid sequence: CATSDLKGNKWNRNEQFF. The chain couples TRBV24-1 to TRBJ2-1; no reliable D call. The CDR3 runs to 18 residues. The germline V and J ends were trimmed by 0 bases and 7 bases, with 21 bases remaining between them. Germline CDR1 KGHDR, CDR2 SFDVKD.